What follows are 4 T cell receptor beta chains derived from one specimen sequenced in a study of T cell responses to AZD1222 COVID-19 vaccine. Here immunoSEQ multiplex PCR was the method, and the copy in TCRdb shows in-frame clones only, minus some. The sample shows some 150,000 clones, 80% to 95% of them seen only once. This specimen consisted of peripheral blood, obtained on day 0 of AZD1222 vaccination. The receptors come from an adult in good health.

The V gene is TRBV6-5, the J gene TRBJ2-1; 7 bases align to TRBD2. The ends lost 2 bases at V and 7 bases at J; junction bases unmatched: 8. Germline V CDR1 and CDR2: MNHEY, SVGAGI. This CDR3 is 15 amino acids long. CDR3 in DNA: TGTGCCAGCAGTTACACTAGCGTCCCAGGGAATGAGCAGTTCTTC. Encoded protein: CASSYTSVPGNEQFF.

This sequence joins TRBV9 and TRBJ2-6; no firm D call. Per the germline V gene, CDR1 is SGDLS and CDR2 is YYNGEE. V lost 0 bases and J 0 bases, leaving 7 bases between the germline ends. This CDR3 is built from 16 residues. The CDR3 DNA reads TGTGCCAGCAGCGTAGAGGAAATCTCTGGGGCCAACGTCCTGACTTTC. It is translated as CASSVEEISGANVLTF.

This chain joins TRBV11-2 and TRBJ2-3, with D perhaps being TRBD1 or TRBD2 (5 bases each). Trimming took 5 bases from V and 1 from J, leaving 13 bases between them. Germline V gives CDR1 SGHAT, CDR2 FQNNGV. The CDR3 is 15 amino acids. Written as DNA, the CDR3 is TGTGCCAGCAGCCCCGTTTGGGACCGCACAGATACGCAGTATTTT. This translates into CASSPVWDRTDTQYF. Drawing the rest from reference TRBV11-2 and TRBJ2-3, the complete variable domain is EAGVAQSPRYKIIEKRQSVAFWCNPISGHATLYWYQQILGQGPKLLIQFQNNGVVDDSQLPKDRFSAERLKGVDSTLKIQPAKLEDSAVYLCASSPVWDRTDTQYFGPGTRLTVL.

This clone was detected a few times. The V call is TRBV5-1, the J call TRBJ1-3; 10 bases map to TRBD1. V lost 6 bases, J lost 1 base, and 7 bases stayed unmatched. Germline CDR1 reads SGHRS; CDR2 reads YFSETQ. This CDR3 has 16 residues. CDR3 in amino acids: CASTDRGRISGNTIYF. As DNA, the CDR3 is TGCGCCAGCACCGACAGGGGGCGAATATCTGGAAACACCATATATTTT.